The clone carrying this T cell receptor (beta chain) was seen a few times. The record originates from a study of Ad26.COV2.S vaccination and SARS-CoV-2 variants. Documented treatment: roughly 20 received Ad26.COV2.S at low or high dose, single or two shots; five or six received placebo; per-sample allocation not given. Vaccine and placebo recipients were sampled on day 63 after the first injection. The study used a vaccine consisting of an Ad26 vector that expressed Wuhan-strain SARS-CoV-2 spike. Repertoires were generated with immunoSEQ multiplex PCR, while TCRdb's copy carries only in-frame clones and drops some. The sample consists of about 680,000 clones, 89% of them appearing once. The sequence derives from a person between 18 and 65 years old who received the Ad26.COV2.S COVID-19 vaccine or a placebo. Source: peripheral blood, taken in a trial of Ad26.COV2.S vaccine versus placebo.

The CDR3 sequence is CASRPPGPPRDTQYF. The CDR3 DNA follows: TGTGCCAGTAGGCCTCCGGGACCGCCTCGTGATACGCAGTATTTT. The chain uses TRBV19 and TRBJ2-3; D may correspond to TRBD1 or TRBD2 (5 bases each). The CDR3 covers 15 residues. Germline loops: CDR1 LNHDA, CDR2 SQIVND (reference sequence). The V gene lost 6 bases and the J gene lost 6 bases, with 19 bases spanning the gap.